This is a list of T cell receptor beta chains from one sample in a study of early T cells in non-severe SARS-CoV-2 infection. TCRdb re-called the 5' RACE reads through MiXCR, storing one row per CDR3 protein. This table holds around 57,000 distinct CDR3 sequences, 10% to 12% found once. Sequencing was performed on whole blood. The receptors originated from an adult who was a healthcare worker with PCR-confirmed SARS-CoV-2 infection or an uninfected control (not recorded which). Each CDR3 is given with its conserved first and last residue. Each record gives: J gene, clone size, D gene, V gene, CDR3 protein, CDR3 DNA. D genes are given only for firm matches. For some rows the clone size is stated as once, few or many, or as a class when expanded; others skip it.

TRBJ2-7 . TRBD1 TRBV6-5 CASRRQGALTYEQYF TGTGCCAGCAGGAGACAGGGGGCCCTGACCTACGAGCAGTACTTC
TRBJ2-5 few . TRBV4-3 CASSPRTEYGTQYF TGCGCCAGCAGCCCGAGGACTGAGTACGGGACCCAGTACTTC
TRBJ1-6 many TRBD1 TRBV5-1 CASSLGDSLFLTLHF TGCGCCAGCAGCTTGGGGGACAGCCTTTTCCTGACCCTCCACTTT
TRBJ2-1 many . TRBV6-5 CASRHSGGTYNEQFF TGTGCCAGCAGACACTCCGGGGGCACCTACAATGAGCAGTTCTTC
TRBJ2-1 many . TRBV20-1 CSAPADLGWGAYNEQFF TGCAGTGCTCCGGCGGACCTAGGATGGGGAGCCTACAATGAGCAGTTCTTC
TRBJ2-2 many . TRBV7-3 CASSLDLAAGELFF TGTGCCAGCAGCTTGGATTTGGCGGCTGGGGAGCTGTTTTTT
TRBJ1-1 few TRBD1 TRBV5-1 CASSERLQGGPEAFF TGCGCCAGCAGCGAACGATTACAGGGGGGACCTGAAGCTTTCTTT
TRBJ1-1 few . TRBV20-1 CSASESMNTEAFF TGCAGTGCTAGCGAAAGCATGAACACTGAAGCTTTCTTT
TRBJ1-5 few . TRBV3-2 CASSQARAQSRMGNQPQHF TGTGCCAGCAGCCAAGCACGTGCCCAAAGTCGGATGGGCAATCAGCCCCAGCATTTT
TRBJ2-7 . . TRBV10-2 CASSGGWQSSYEQYF TGCGCCAGCAGTGGGGGCTGGCAAAGCTCCTACGAGCAGTACTTC
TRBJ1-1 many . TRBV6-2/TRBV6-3 CASSGGLRAFF TGTGCCAGCAGTGGGGGGCTGAGAGCTTTCTTT
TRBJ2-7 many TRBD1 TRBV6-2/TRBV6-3 CASSSGQDSSYEQYF TGTGCCAGCTCGTCTGGACAGGACAGCTCCTACGAGCAGTACTTC
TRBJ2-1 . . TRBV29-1 CSVGPGVNEQFF TGCAGCGTTGGCCCCGGAGTCAATGAGCAGTTCTTC
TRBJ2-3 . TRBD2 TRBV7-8 CASSGSGGSDTQYF TGTGCCAGCAGCGGTAGCGGGGGCTCAGATACGCAGTATTTT
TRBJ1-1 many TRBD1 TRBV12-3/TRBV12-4 CASSLATGGTEAFF TGTGCCAGCAGCTTAGCGACAGGGGGCACTGAAGCTTTCTTT
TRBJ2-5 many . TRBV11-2 CASSLEGGLETQYF TGTGCCAGCAGCTTAGAAGGAGGGTTGGAGACCCAGTACTTC
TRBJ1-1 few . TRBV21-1 CASSKVRDISLDTEAFF TGTGCCAGCAGCAAAGTCCGGGACATCTCTTTGGACACTGAAGCTTTCTTT
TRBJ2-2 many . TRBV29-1 CSVGESPGELFF TGCAGCGTGGGGGAGTCCCCCGGGGAGCTGTTTTTT
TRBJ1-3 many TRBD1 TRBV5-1 CASSSTGDGTIYF TGCGCCAGCAGCTCGACAGGGGATGGCACCATATATTTT
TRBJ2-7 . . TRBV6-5 CASSTSPGSSYEQYF TGTGCCAGCAGTACAAGTCCAGGGAGCTCCTACGAGCAGTACTTC
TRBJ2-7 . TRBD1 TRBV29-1 CSVGQVKYEQYF TGCAGCGTCGGACAGGTGAAATACGAGCAGTACTTC
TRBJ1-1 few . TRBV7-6 CASSLGPQNTEAFF TGTGCCAGCAGCTTAGGTCCGCAGAACACTGAAGCTTTCTTT
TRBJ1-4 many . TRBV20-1 CSAFLGRTNEKLFF TGCAGTGCTTTTCTAGGGCGCACTAATGAAAAACTGTTTTTT
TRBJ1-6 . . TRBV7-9 CASSLGPGWGSPLHF TGTGCCAGCAGCTTAGGTCCAGGGTGGGGATCACCCCTCCACTTT
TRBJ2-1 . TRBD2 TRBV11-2 CASMISGGYNEQFF TGTGCCAGCATGATAAGCGGGGGCTACAATGAGCAGTTCTTC
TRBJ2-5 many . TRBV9 CASSPPGTRKTQYF TGTGCCAGCAGCCCCCCGGGGACGCGAAAGACCCAGTACTTC
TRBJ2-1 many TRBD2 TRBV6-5 CASRDSQRGGLNEQFF TGTGCCAGCAGGGATTCGCAGCGGGGGGGCCTCAATGAGCAGTTCTTC
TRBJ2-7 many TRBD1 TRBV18 CASSPAGQVFSEQYF TGTGCCAGCTCACCCGCCGGACAGGTCTTTTCCGAGCAGTACTTC
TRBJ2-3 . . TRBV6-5 CASSYGRGLDTQYF TGTGCCAGCAGTTACGGACGGGGGCTAGATACGCAGTATTTT
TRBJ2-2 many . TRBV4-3 CASSQDSFTGELFF TGCGCCAGCAGCCAAGATTCTTTCACCGGGGAGCTGTTTTTT
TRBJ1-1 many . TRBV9 CASSVAGGGTEAFF TGTGCCAGCAGCGTAGCGGGAGGGGGGACTGAAGCTTTCTTT
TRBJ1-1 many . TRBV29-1 CSGGSFWSTEAFF TGCAGCGGGGGATCCTTTTGGAGCACTGAAGCTTTCTTT
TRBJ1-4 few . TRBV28 CASRAPVEKLFF TGTGCCAGCAGAGCCCCCGTGGAAAAACTGTTTTTT
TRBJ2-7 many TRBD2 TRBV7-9 CASSLGLAGTHEQYF TGTGCCAGCAGCTTAGGACTAGCGGGGACCCACGAGCAGTACTTC
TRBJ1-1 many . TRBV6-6 CASSRMNTEAFF TGTGCCAGCAGCAGGATGAACACTGAAGCTTTCTTT
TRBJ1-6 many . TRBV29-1 CSVKIRVDSPLHF TGCAGCGTTAAGATCAGGGTGGATTCACCCCTCCACTTT